Each of the 23 T cell receptor beta chains below was sequenced from the same sample in a study of CD8+ T cells in alopecia areata. Extraction of RNA preceded its reverse transcription into cDNA, which served as the sequencing template. The protocol was immunoSEQ multiplex PCR, while the TCRdb copy is restricted to in-frame clones and leaves out a portion. The sample has almost 250,000 clones, under 70% seen once. The sequencing used CD4+ T cells sorted from blood, collected at week 0. The source of these receptors is a human donor with alopecia areata.

The sample holds one count of this clone. The chain joins TRBV19 to TRBJ1-2; D call uncertain. Trimming cost V 3 bases and J 3 bases, with 5 bases left between them. Germline V CDR1 and CDR2: LNHDA, SQIVND (reference sequence). The length of the CDR3 is 12 residues. The CDR3 loop reads CASSIPDYGYTF. CDR3 in DNA: TGTGCCAGTAGTATCCCCGACTATGGCTACACCTTC.

The chain employs TRBV5-4 and TRBJ2-3; TRBD2 is a possible D gene (6 bases). V was trimmed by 4 bases and J by 2 bases, leaving 11 bases between them. The CDR3 extends over 14 amino acids. CDR1 and CDR2 from the germline V gene are SGHNT and YYREEE (reference sequence). In DNA, the CDR3 is TGTGCCAGCAGCGGCGGGGCCGACACAGATACGCAGTATTTT. Amino acid sequence: CASSGGADTDTQYF.

This clone has more than one count but fewer than ten. This sample includes further DNA sequences coding for the same CDR3. The V call is TRBV29-1, the J call TRBJ1-1; 12 nucleotides agree with TRBD1. The CDR3 loop spans 12 amino acids. Germline lookup yields CDR1 SQVTM and CDR2 ANQGSEA. V lost 6 bases and J lost 8; bases outside the gene matches: 4. CDR3 in DNA: TGCAGCGTGGGGACAGGGGGCACCGAAGCTTTCTTT. Its protein is CSVGTGGTEAFF.

V usage is TRBV10-3 and J usage is TRBJ2-1, with unresolved D. The CDR3 contains 14 residues. Trimming removed 8 bases at V and 0 bases at J, with 11 bases between. Germline V CDR1 and CDR2: ENHRY, SYGVKD. The CDR3 bases are TGTGCCATCGCTGACGTTAGCTCCTACAATGAGCAGTTCTTC. This codes for CAIADVSSYNEQFF.

The chain employs TRBV6-5 and TRBJ1-4; D gene uncertain. Trimming took off 5 bases at V and 8 bases at J, with 12 bases between the two ends. CDR3 length: 13 residues. Germline CDR1 is MNHEY and CDR2 is SVGAGI. CDR3 DNA sequence: TGTGCCAGCAGTCCCCTGGCGGGCGAAAAACTGTTTTTT. Residues: CASSPLAGEKLFF.

The chain uses TRBV30 and TRBJ1-5; D uncertain. Trimming pared 4 bases from V and 8 bases from J, leaving 3 bases between. The CDR3 runs to 9 residues. Germline assignment: CDR1 GTSNPN and CDR2 SVGIG (reference sequence). The CDR3 sequence: CAWNEPQHF. The CDR3 nucleotides read TGTGCCTGGAATGAGCCCCAGCATTTT. The variable domain in full, with the rest retrieved from reference TRBV30 and TRBJ1-5, is SQTIHQWPATLVQPVGSPLSLECTVEGTSNPNLYWYRQAAGRGLQLLFYSVGIGQISSEVPQNLSASRPQDRQFILSSKKLLLSDSGFYLCAWNEPQHFGDGTRLSIL.

The J gene is TRBJ2-3, the V gene TRBV18, with 9 positions matching TRBD2. The CDR3 contains 17 residues. From germline, CDR1 is KGHSH and CDR2 LQKENI. V was pared by 3 bases and J by 5 bases, with 12 bases of the junction left unmatched. The CDR3 protein is CASSPASSGGSRDTQYF. The DNA for the CDR3 is TGTGCCAGCTCACCCGCCAGTAGCGGGGGTTCTAGAGATACGCAGTATTTT.

The sample holds a few counts of this clone. This chain connects TRBV29-1 to TRBJ2-2; the match to TRBD1 covers 8 bases. The CDR3 sequence is 14 residues long. CDR1 is SQVTM and CDR2 is ANQGSEA in the germline V gene. J was trimmed by 0 bases and V by 7 bases; bases with no gene match: 4. CDR3 residues: CSAAGGANTGELFF. Written as DNA, the CDR3 is TGCAGCGCCGCAGGGGGCGCGAACACCGGGGAGCTGTTTTTT.

The chain uses TRBV18 and TRBJ2-1; D uncertain. This CDR3 has 14 residues. CDR1 is KGHSH and CDR2 is LQKENI in the germline V gene. The V gene lost 0 bases and the J gene lost 5 bases, with 8 bases spanning the gap. CDR3 region: CASSPPNSNNEQFF. The CDR3 nucleotides are TGTGCCAGCTCACCACCCAACTCGAACAATGAGCAGTTCTTC. The full variable domain, with the rest looked up from reference TRBV18 and TRBJ2-1, is NAGVMQNPRHLVRRRGQEARLRCSPMKGHSHVYWYRQLPEEGLKFMVYLQKENIIDESGMPKERFSAEFPKEGPSILRIQQVVRGDSAAYFCASSPPNSNNEQFFGPGTRLTVL.

The V call is TRBV5-1, the J call TRBJ2-3; D possibly corresponds to TRBD2 (5 bases). V was pared by 0 bases and J by 4 bases, with 9 bases between. This CDR3 comprises 14 residues. Germline values: CDR1 SGHRS, CDR2 YFSETQ. The CDR3 region has the DNA TGCGCCAGCAGCTTGGGAGGGTTCGCAGATACGCAGTATTTT. It encodes CASSLGGFADTQYF. Complete variable domain (other parts from reference TRBV5-1 and TRBJ2-3): KAGVTQTPRYLIKTRGQQVTLSCSPISGHRSVSWYQQTPGQGLQFLFEYFSETQRNKGNFPGRFSGRQFSNSRSEMNVSTLELGDSALYLCASSLGGFADTQYFGPGTRLTVL.

The chain links TRBV13 to TRBJ1-4; 7 bases map to TRBD1. V lost 5 bases to trimming and J lost 7 bases; unmatched junction nucleotides: 10. Germline V gene lookup returns CDR1 PRHDT and CDR2 FYEKMQ (reference sequence). The CDR3 runs to 15 residues. The CDR3 sequence is CASSITRGDGEKLFF. Here the CDR3 DNA reads TGTGCCAGCAGCATAACCAGGGGGGACGGTGAAAAACTGTTTTTT. Based on the CDR3 plus reference TRBV13 and TRBJ1-4, the full variable domain is AAGVIQSPRHLIKEKRETATLKCYPIPRHDTVYWYQQGPGQDPQFLISFYEKMQSDKGSIPDRFSAQQFSDYHSELNMSSLELGDSALYFCASSITRGDGEKLFFGSGTQLSVL.

The V gene is TRBV30, the J gene TRBJ2-1, with D possibly being TRBD2 (5 bases). Trimming took off 0 bases at V and 7 bases at J, with 10 bases between the two ends. Germline-derived CDR1 and CDR2 are GTSNPN and SVGIG (reference sequence). This CDR3 is built from 13 residues. The CDR3 coding sequence is TGTGCCTGGAGTGTACTAGAGAGGAATGAGCAGTTCTTC. It specifies CAWSVLERNEQFF.

This clone was detected only once. The genes are TRBV6-6 and TRBJ2-5; no definite D call. V lost 0 bases, J lost 1 base, and 6 bases lay in between. Germline CDR1 reads MNHNY; CDR2 reads SVGAGI (reference sequence). The CDR3 runs to 14 residues. CDR3 region: CASSYSLGQETQYF. The CDR3 DNA follows: TGTGCCAGCAGTTACTCCCTAGGCCAAGAGACCCAGTACTTC.

The rearrangement joins TRBV6-5 to TRBJ2-3; D is ambiguous. Germline-derived CDR1 and CDR2 are MNHEY and SVGAGI. CDR3 size: 14 residues. With 6 bases removed from V and 3 bases from J, the gap between germline ends came to 13 bases. CDR3 sequence reads: CASRPYLGTDTQYF. CDR3 coding DNA: TGTGCCAGCAGACCCTATTTGGGGACAGATACGCAGTATTTT.

In this sample, this clone turned up a few times. CDR3 sequence: CSVGAEETQYF. The CDR3 coding sequence is TGCAGCGTTGGGGCAGAAGAGACCCAGTACTTC. This sequence joins TRBV29-1 and TRBJ2-5; D gene uncertain. V lost 4 bases to trimming and J lost 3 bases, with 6 bases between them. This CDR3 has 11 amino acids. Per germline, CDR1 SQVTM and CDR2 ANQGSEA.

The chain joins TRBV30 to TRBJ2-4; D perhaps matches TRBD1 (5 bases). This CDR3 is built from 15 residues. V was pared by 3 bases and J by 3 bases, with 15 bases between. CDR1 and CDR2 from the germline V gene are GTSNPN and SVGIG (reference sequence). CDR3 amino acids: CAWRHRAQGKNIQYF. CDR3 nucleotides: TGTGCCTGGAGACACCGGGCTCAGGGCAAAAACATTCAGTACTTC. Based on the CDR3 plus reference TRBV30 and TRBJ2-4, the full variable domain is SQTIHQWPATLVQPVGSPLSLECTVEGTSNPNLYWYRQAAGRGLQLLFYSVGIGQISSEVPQNLSASRPQDRQFILSSKKLLLSDSGFYLCAWRHRAQGKNIQYFGAGTRLSVL.

This clone was recorded at least ten times. V gene TRBV10-3 combines with J gene TRBJ1-1; D might be TRBD1 (6 bases). Germline V gene lookup returns CDR1 ENHRY and CDR2 SYGVKD. Trimming removed 6 bases from V and 3 bases from J, with 14 bases in between. This CDR3 is built from 14 residues. The CDR3 DNA follows: TGTGCCATCAGGGGGACAATAGGGGACACTGAAGCTTTCTTT. Its translation is CAIRGTIGDTEAFF.

V and J are TRBV7-2 and TRBJ1-6, with 9 bases identical to TRBD1. V lost 1 base, J lost 9 bases, and 1 base stayed unmatched. This CDR3 has 14 amino acids. The germline gives CDR1 SGHTA, CDR2 FQGNSA. The DNA for the CDR3 is TGTGCCAGCAGCTTAGGGGACAGGGCTTCACCCCTCCACTTT. Translated: CASSLGDRASPLHF. Combining the CDR3 with reference TRBV7-2 and TRBJ1-6 gives the whole variable domain GAGVSQSPSNKVTEKGKDVELRCDPISGHTALYWYRQSLGQGLEFLIYFQGNSAPDKSGLPSDRFSAERTGGSVSTLTIQRTQQEDSAVYLCASSLGDRASPLHFGNGTRLTVT.

The rearrangement joins TRBV2 to TRBJ2-4; 8 nucleotides match TRBD2. V was clipped by 2 bases and J by 0 bases; unmatched bases: 6. The CDR3 length is 17 residues. The germline CDR1 and CDR2 sequences are SNHLY and FYNNEI. CDR3 DNA: TGTGCCAGCAGTGAAATGGGACTAGGATTAGCCAAAAACATTCAGTACTTC. Translating gives CASSEMGLGLAKNIQYF. Based on the CDR3 plus reference TRBV2 and TRBJ2-4, the full variable domain is EPEVTQTPSHQVTQMGQEVILRCVPISNHLYFYWYRQILGQKVEFLVSFYNNEISEKSEIFDDQFSVERPDGSNFTLKIRSTKLEDSAMYFCASSEMGLGLAKNIQYFGAGTRLSVL.

The V call is TRBV27, the J call TRBJ2-7; TRBD1 might be the D (6 bases). The V end was cut by 3 bases, the J end by 0 bases, with 9 bases between. Germline V gives CDR1 MNHEY, CDR2 SMNVEV (reference sequence). This CDR3 region has 14 residues. The CDR3 spells CASSFRDTSYEQYF. CDR3 nucleotide sequence: TGTGCCAGCAGTTTCCGGGACACCTCCTACGAGCAGTACTTC.

V is TRBV30 and J is TRBJ1-5, with TRBD1 matching over 10 bases. CDR1 and CDR2 (germline): GTSNPN, SVGIG (reference sequence). The CDR3 totals 17 residues. V lost 3 bases to trimming and J lost 1 base; unmatched junction nucleotides: 9. CDR3: CAWSQPGQGLSNQPQHF. In DNA form, the CDR3 reads TGTGCCTGGAGCCAGCCGGGACAGGGGTTAAGCAATCAGCCCCAGCATTTT.

This chain uses TRBV10-3 with TRBJ2-7; 7 bases are shared with TRBD1. Unmatched junction bases numbered 5, after V lost 6 bases and J lost 6 bases. The germline gives CDR1 ENHRY, CDR2 SYGVKD. The CDR3 extends over 12 amino acids. The CDR3 bases are TGTGCCATCAGCAAAGACAGGGTCGAGCAGTACTTC. Residues: CAISKDRVEQYF.

The chain couples TRBV9 to TRBJ2-5, with 7 nucleotides matching TRBD2. The CDR3 totals 14 residues. Germline V gene data show CDR1 as SGDLS and CDR2 as YYNGEE. After removal of 0 bases from V and 4 bases from J, the junction contained 3 bases not matched to a gene. CDR3 in DNA: TGTGCCAGCAGCGTAGCGGGGGGAATAGAGACCCAGTACTTC. Residues: CASSVAGGIETQYF.